The rows below give T cell receptor beta chains drawn from one sample of a study of cytomegalovirus exposure and HLA in healthy donors. Using immunoSEQ multiplex PCR, the repertoire was profiled, and TCRdb retains in-frame clones only, with some absent. The sample yields fewer than 150,000 clones, approximately 90% seen once. Sequenced material: PBMCs. The origin of the receptors is a man aged 18-30 years in good health and CMV-seropositive. Both conserved end residues are trimmed from each CDR3. Some rows mark clone size as missing; the rest say once, few, many or name a class of expanded clone.

clone size,V gene,CDR3 protein
.,TRBV5-6,ASSLGSLNEKLF
.,TRBV27,ASSPRDRGNNQPQH
.,TRBV9,ASSAGYGYT
.,TRBV20-1,SAAGRNTIY
once,TRBV5-1,ASSSGDPSYGYT
.,TRBV28,ASSSAREPNYGYT
.,TRBV9,ASSVVPQGSYSGANVLT
.,TRBV5-6,ASSSRVVEKLF
.,TRBV2,ASMSPGTGLDGYT
once,TRBV4-2,ASSQDGLAGGDTQY
.,TRBV15,ATSTRLGTDTQY